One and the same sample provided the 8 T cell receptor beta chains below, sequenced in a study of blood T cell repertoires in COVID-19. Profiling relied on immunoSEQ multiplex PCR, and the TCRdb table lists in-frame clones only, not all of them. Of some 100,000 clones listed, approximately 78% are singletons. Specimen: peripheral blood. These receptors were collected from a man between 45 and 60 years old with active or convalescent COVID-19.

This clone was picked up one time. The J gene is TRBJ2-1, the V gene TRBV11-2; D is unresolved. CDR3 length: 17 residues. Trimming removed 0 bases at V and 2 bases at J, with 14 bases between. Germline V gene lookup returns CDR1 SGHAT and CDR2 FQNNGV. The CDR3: CASSLDSELPTYNEQFF. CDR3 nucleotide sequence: TGTGCCAGCAGCTTAGATTCGGAGCTTCCAACCTACAATGAGCAGTTCTTC.

The CDR3 loop reads CASSPRYTSYNEQFF. CDR3 nucleotides: TGTGCCAGCAGCCCTAGGTATACCAGCTACAATGAGCAGTTCTTC. V and J are TRBV7-9 and TRBJ2-1; no definite D call. Germline loops: CDR1 SEHNR, CDR2 FQNEAQ (reference sequence). V dropped 5 bases and J dropped 3 bases, with 14 bases sitting between them. This CDR3 has 15 amino acids.

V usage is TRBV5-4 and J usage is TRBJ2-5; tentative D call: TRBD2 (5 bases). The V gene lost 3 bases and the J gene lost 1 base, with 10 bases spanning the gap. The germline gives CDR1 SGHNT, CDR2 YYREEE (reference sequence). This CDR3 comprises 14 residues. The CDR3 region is CASSWGAAQETQYF. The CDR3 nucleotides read TGTGCCAGCAGCTGGGGAGCGGCCCAAGAGACCCAGTACTTC. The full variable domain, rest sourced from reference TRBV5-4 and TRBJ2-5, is ETGVTQSPTHLIKTRGQQVTLRCSSQSGHNTVSWYQQALGQGPQFIFQYYREEENGRGNFPPRFSGLQFPNYSSELNVNALELDDSALYLCASSWGAAQETQYFGPGTRLLVL.

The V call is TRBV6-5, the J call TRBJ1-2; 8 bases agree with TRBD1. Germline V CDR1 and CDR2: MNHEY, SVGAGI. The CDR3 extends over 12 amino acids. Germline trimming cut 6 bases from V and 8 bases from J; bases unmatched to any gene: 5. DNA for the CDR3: TGTGCCAGCAGCCAGACAGGGGCCGGCTACACCTTC. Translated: CASSQTGAGYTF.

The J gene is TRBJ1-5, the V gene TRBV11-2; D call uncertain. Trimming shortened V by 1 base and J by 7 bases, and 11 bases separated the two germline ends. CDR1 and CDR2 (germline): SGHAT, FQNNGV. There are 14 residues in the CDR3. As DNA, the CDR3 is TGTGCCAGCAGCTTAGTTTTGTCGCGCCAGCCCCAGCATTTT. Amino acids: CASSLVLSRQPQHF.

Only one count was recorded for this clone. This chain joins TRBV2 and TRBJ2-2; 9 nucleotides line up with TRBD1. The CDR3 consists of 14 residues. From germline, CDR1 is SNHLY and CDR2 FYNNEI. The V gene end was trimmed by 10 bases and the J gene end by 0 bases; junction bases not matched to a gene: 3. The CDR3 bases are TGTGCCACCCGGGACAGGGCGAACACCGGGGAGCTGTTTTTT. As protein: CATRDRANTGELFF. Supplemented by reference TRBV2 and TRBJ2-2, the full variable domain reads EPEVTQTPSHQVTQMGQEVILRCVPISNHLYFYWYRQILGQKVEFLVSFYNNEISEKSEIFDDQFSVERPDGSNFTLKIRSTKLEDSAMYFCATRDRANTGELFFGEGSRLTVL.

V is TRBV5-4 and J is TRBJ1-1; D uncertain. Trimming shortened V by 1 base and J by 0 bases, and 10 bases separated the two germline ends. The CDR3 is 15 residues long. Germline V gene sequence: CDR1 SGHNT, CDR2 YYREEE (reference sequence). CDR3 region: CASSLPPVMNTEAFF. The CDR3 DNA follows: TGTGCCAGCAGCTTGCCCCCAGTTATGAACACTGAAGCTTTCTTT.

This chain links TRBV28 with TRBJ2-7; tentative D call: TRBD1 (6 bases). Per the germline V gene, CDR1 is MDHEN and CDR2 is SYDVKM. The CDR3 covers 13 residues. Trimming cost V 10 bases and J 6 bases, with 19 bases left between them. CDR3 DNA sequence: TGTGCCACCTGTTACCCAGGGGACCCCGAGCAGTACGTC. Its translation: CATCYPGDPEQYV.